Listed below are T cell receptor beta chains from one sample, sequenced in a study of blood T cell repertoires in COVID-19. TCRdb's copy holds only in-frame clones and misses some; the assay was immunoSEQ multiplex PCR. The sample contains 150,000 to 200,000 clones, 88% of which appear only once. The sequencing sample was made of PBMCs or T cells enriched from blood (not recorded which). The receptors stem from a young woman who had recovered from COVID-19. CDR3s include the opening cysteine and the closing phenylalanine or tryptophan. A D gene is named only where the DNA matches it firmly. Clone size is not always given. Where it is, it says once, few, many or a class for expanded clones.

D gene	V gene	J gene	clone size	CDR3 protein	CDR3 DNA
TRBD2	TRBV27	TRBJ2-7	few	CASTFSGRLSYEQYF	TGTGCCAGCACCTTTAGCGGGAGGCTCTCCTACGAGCAGTACTTC
-	TRBV6-2/TRBV6-3	TRBJ1-2	-	CASSYGPSTLYRADGYTF	TGTGCCAGCAGCTATGGCCCTTCGACCCTCTACAGGGCCGATGGCTACACCTTC
TRBD1	TRBV6-4	TRBJ1-6	-	CASGQGDNSPLHF	TGTGCCAGCGGACAGGGGGACAATTCACCCCTCCACTTT
-	TRBV28	TRBJ1-5	-	CASSFPRESNQPQHF	TGTGCCAGCAGTTTCCCCCGGGAAAGCAATCAGCCCCAGCATTTT
TRBD1	TRBV7-9	TRBJ1-3	once	CASSFFLGTAGNTIYF	TGTGCCAGCAGCTTTTTTCTTGGGACAGCTGGAAACACCATATATTTT
TRBD2	TRBV5-6	TRBJ2-7	few	CASSLSGTSYEQYF	TGTGCCAGCAGCCTGTCCGGGACTAGCTACGAGCAGTACTTC
-	TRBV6-5	TRBJ1-2	-	CASSFSAVAGKYGYTF	TGTGCCAGCAGTTTCTCGGCGGTCGCTGGTAAATATGGCTACACCTTC
TRBD1	TRBV19	TRBJ1-6	-	CASSTGQGINSPLHF	TGTGCCAGTAGTACCGGACAGGGGATCAATTCACCCCTCCACTTT
-	TRBV18	TRBJ2-3	-	CASSQAGDIPDTQYF	TGTGCCAGCTCACAGGCAGGGGATATTCCAGATACGCAGTATTTT
-	TRBV5-1	TRBJ2-5	once	CASRRGQETQYF	TGCGCCAGCCGCCGAGGGCAAGAGACCCAGTACTTC
-	TRBV2	TRBJ2-3	-	CASSDPLGSGTDTQYF	TGTGCCAGCAGTGATCCCCTCGGGAGCGGGACAGATACGCAGTATTTT
TRBD2	TRBV28	TRBJ2-7	-	CASSLSLAGLYEQYF	TGTGCCAGCAGTTTAAGTCTAGCGGGGCTCTACGAGCAGTACTTC
TRBD2	TRBV4-1	TRBJ2-3	once	CASSQVGGGTGAQYF	TGCGCCAGCAGCCAAGTGGGCGGGGGGACCGGCGCGCAGTATTTT
TRBD2	TRBV3-1/TRBV3-2	TRBJ2-1	-	CASSRVSGGLYNEQFF	TGTGCCAGCAGCCGAGTTAGCGGGGGGCTATACAATGAGCAGTTCTTC
-	TRBV6-5	TRBJ1-4	-	CASSYSSPGELFF	TGTGCCAGCAGTTACTCGTCCCCGGGGGAACTGTTTTTT
TRBD2	TRBV6-1	TRBJ2-1	-	CASSDFTGGPGEQFF	TGTGCCAGCAGTGATTTTACGGGAGGGCCAGGTGAGCAGTTCTTC
TRBD1	TRBV19	TRBJ1-5	-	CASMAGGRQPQHF	TGTGCCAGTATGGCAGGGGGCCGACAGCCCCAGCATTTT
-	TRBV18	TRBJ1-4	-	CASSLTVAANEKLFF	TGTGCCAGCTCACTAACAGTCGCCGCTAATGAAAAACTGTTTTTT
-	TRBV24-1	TRBJ2-5	-	CATMSAGAGETQYF	TGTGCCACCATGAGTGCAGGGGCTGGCGAGACCCAGTACTTC
-	TRBV7-8	TRBJ1-3	-	CASSLVRDSGNTIYF	TGTGCCAGCAGCTTAGTCAGGGACTCTGGAAACACCATATATTTT
-	TRBV27	TRBJ2-5	-	CASSITGETQYF	TGTGCCAGCAGTATCACCGGAGAGACCCAGTACTTC
-	TRBV29-1	TRBJ1-1	-	CSAQGNTEAFF	TGCAGCGCACAGGGGAACACTGAAGCTTTCTTT